These 28 T cell receptor beta chains originate from one sample sequenced in a study of blood T cell repertoires in COVID-19. Assay used: immunoSEQ multiplex PCR; TCRdb lists only in-frame clones, some missing. The sample shows approximately 110,000 clones, 71% of them seen only once. The specimen was peripheral blood. These receptors all stem from a human donor with acute or convalescent COVID-19. The donor label of this sample is uncertain.

This sequence joins TRBV2 and TRBJ2-7; tentative D call: TRBD2 (7 bases). Germline CDR1 reads SNHLY; CDR2 reads FYNNEI. The length of the CDR3 is 14 residues. Trimming took off 3 bases at V and 5 bases at J, with 14 bases between the two ends. The CDR3 region is CASSERGGYDEQYV. In DNA, the CDR3 is TGTGCCAGCAGTGAGAGGGGGGGCTACGACGAGCAGTACGTC.

The CDR3 loop reads CASSSHRGPDEQYF. CDR3 sequence (DNA): TGTGCCAGCAGCTCCCACAGGGGTCCGGACGAGCAGTACTTC. V and J are TRBV7-9 and TRBJ2-7; 7 bases are a match to TRBD1. Germline V gene sequence: CDR1 SEHNR, CDR2 FQNEAQ (reference sequence). The CDR3 has 14 amino acids. V trimming: 4 bases; J trimming: 5 bases; junction bases outside the gene matches: 8.

In its sample, this clone was seen many times. This sequence joins TRBV9 and TRBJ2-5; tentatively, D is TRBD2 (5 bases). This CDR3 has 15 amino acids. Germline V gives CDR1 SGDLS, CDR2 YYNGEE. Trimming shortened V by 1 base and J by 3 bases, and 13 bases separated the two germline ends. The CDR3 protein is CASSVRSGVKETQYF. In DNA form, the CDR3 reads TGTGCCAGCAGCGTACGGTCCGGGGTGAAAGAGACCCAGTACTTC.

The V gene is TRBV19, the J gene TRBJ1-1; 8 bases fit TRBD1. The trim removed 6 bases at V and 3 bases at J, leaving 3 bases unmatched. This CDR3 has 13 amino acids. Germline CDR1 is LNHDA and CDR2 is SQIVND (reference sequence). The CDR3 nucleotides are TGTGCCAGTAGCCGGACAGGGTACACTGAAGCTTTCTTT. This gives the protein CASSRTGYTEAFF.

V and J are TRBV30 and TRBJ1-5; TRBD1 matches 7 bases. The germline gives CDR1 GTSNPN, CDR2 SVGIG (reference sequence). J was trimmed by 3 bases and V by 3 bases; bases with no gene match: 5. There are 14 residues in the CDR3. The CDR3 sequence is CAWRGQGVNQPQHF. The CDR3 bases are TGTGCCTGGAGGGGCCAGGGGGTCAATCAGCCCCAGCATTTT.

The gene calls are TRBV27 and TRBJ2-4; possible D gene TRBD2, 6 bases. V was pared by 0 bases and J by 0 bases, with 9 bases between. Germline values: CDR1 MNHEY, CDR2 SMNVEV (reference sequence). The CDR3 length is 16 residues. The CDR3 DNA follows: TGTGCCAGCAGTTTATCGTGGAGGGGAGCCAAAAACATTCAGTACTTC. Protein product: CASSLSWRGAKNIQYF.

DNA of the CDR3: TGTGCCATCGGGGGACAGGGGGCGAATGAGCAGTTCTTC. It codes for CAIGGQGANEQFF. This chain uses TRBV24-1 with TRBJ2-1; the match to TRBD1 covers 12 bases. Germline values: CDR1 KGHDR, CDR2 SFDVKD. The CDR3 is 13 residues long. Trimming took 11 bases from V and 7 from J; bases not matched to a gene: 5.

This clone was counted a few times. The chain combines TRBV4-2 with TRBJ1-1, with D perhaps TRBD1 (5 bases). The CDR3 is made up of 15 amino acids. V lost 0 bases and J lost 4, with 12 bases in between. Per germline, CDR1 LGHNA and CDR2 YNFKEQ. The CDR3 here is CASSQDLTVRTEAFF. For the CDR3, the DNA is TGTGCCAGCAGCCAAGATCTGACAGTCCGCACTGAAGCTTTCTTT.

V and J are TRBV30 and TRBJ1-6; D perhaps matches TRBD1 (5 bases). Trimming removed 4 bases at V and 7 bases at J, with 11 bases between. The V gene's germline CDR1 is GTSNPN and CDR2 SVGIG (reference sequence). The CDR3 runs 13 residues. The CDR3 region has the DNA TGTGCCTGGAAAGGGGCGAGGAATTCACCCCTCCACTTT. Residues: CAWKGARNSPLHF.

The V gene is TRBV24-1, the J gene TRBJ1-2, with TRBD1 matching over 10 bases. Trimming removed 4 bases from V and 7 bases from J; junction bases left unmatched: 5. The CDR3 is 14 residues long. Germline V gene data show CDR1 as KGHDR and CDR2 as SFDVKD. The CDR3 coding sequence is TGTGCCACCAGTGACGACAGGGGGCCGGGTGGCTACACCTTC. Amino acids: CATSDDRGPGGYTF.

This clone came up a few times. This chain uses TRBV28 with TRBJ1-2, with TRBD1 identical over 7 bases. Germline V gene lookup returns CDR1 MDHEN and CDR2 SYDVKM. The CDR3 is made up of 15 amino acids. Trimming removed 0 bases from V and 4 bases from J; junction bases left unmatched: 5. CDR3 amino acids: CASSLWSGGFYGYTF. Written as DNA, the CDR3 is TGTGCCAGCAGTTTATGGTCAGGGGGGTTCTATGGCTACACCTTC.

The rearrangement joins TRBV24-1 to TRBJ1-1; D not certain. CDR1 is KGHDR, CDR2 SFDVKD, per germline. The CDR3 consists of 13 residues. Trimming removed 5 bases from V and 1 base from J, with 7 bases in between. This CDR3 reads CATSAERNTEAFF. DNA of the CDR3: TGTGCCACCAGTGCGGAGAGGAACACTGAAGCTTTCTTT.

The rearrangement links TRBV9 to TRBJ2-7; D call uncertain. V was cut by 0 bases and J by 1 base, with 8 bases left in between. Germline-derived CDR1 and CDR2 are SGDLS and YYNGEE. The CDR3 runs to 14 residues. This CDR3 is CASSVDVRSYEQYF. For the CDR3, the DNA is TGTGCCAGCAGCGTAGATGTCCGTTCCTACGAGCAGTACTTC.

The chain is built from TRBV30 and TRBJ2-5; 15 bases match TRBD2. The CDR3 contains 16 residues. Germline V lookup: CDR1 GTSNPN, CDR2 SVGIG (reference sequence). Trimming took 2 bases from V and 4 from J; bases not matched to a gene: 5. The CDR3 coding sequence is TGTGCCTGGAGTAAGGGACTAGCGGGGGGCGTAGAGACCCAGTACTTC. Its translation is CAWSKGLAGGVETQYF.

The chain is built from TRBV28 and TRBJ1-4; tentatively, D is TRBD1 (5 bases). Germline V gene lookup returns CDR1 MDHEN and CDR2 SYDVKM. This CDR3 contains 11 residues. CDR3 region: CAGGEVEKLFF. CDR3 bases: TGTGCGGGAGGGGAGGTGGAAAAACTGTTTTTT.

The rearrangement links TRBV6-5 to TRBJ2-2; D remains ambiguous. The CDR3 consists of 15 residues. Germline CDR1 MNHEY, CDR2 SVGAGI. The ends were cut back, 2 bases at V and 2 bases at J, with 9 bases in the middle. CDR3 amino acids: CASSYDPGNTGELFF. The CDR3 DNA reads TGTGCCAGCAGTTACGATCCGGGTAACACCGGGGAGCTGTTTTTT.

The chain carries TRBV5-8 and TRBJ1-5, with 9 positions matching TRBD1. The CDR3 contains 15 residues. Germline trimming cut 4 bases from V and 2 bases from J; bases unmatched to any gene: 4. Germline-derived CDR1 and CDR2 are SGHTS and YDEGEE. This CDR3 is CASSADRGGNQPQHF. The DNA of the CDR3 is TGTGCCAGCAGCGCGGACAGGGGTGGCAATCAGCCCCAGCATTTT.

The V gene is TRBV5-1, the J gene TRBJ2-5, with 8 bases that match TRBD1. Losses at the gene ends were 4 bases for V and 4 bases for J; bases not matched to a gene: 3. From germline, CDR1 is SGHRS and CDR2 YFSETQ. The CDR3 consists of 13 residues. CDR3 sequence (DNA): TGCGCCAGCAGCCGAGACAGGGGAGAGACCCAGTACTTC. Protein: CASSRDRGETQYF.

The J gene is TRBJ2-3, the V gene TRBV13; tentative D call: TRBD2 (6 bases). Trimming left V 5 bases short and J 4 bases short, with 19 bases between. Germline CDR1 and CDR2: PRHDT and FYEKMQ (reference sequence). CDR3 length equals 16 residues. CDR3: CASSPRLGAFADTQYF. CDR3 nucleotides: TGTGCCAGCAGCCCCCGACTAGGGGCTTTCGCAGATACGCAGTATTTT.

This chain connects TRBV7-2 to TRBJ1-2; TRBD1 aligns across 8 bases. The CDR3 is 14 residues long. Germline lookup yields CDR1 SGHTA and CDR2 FQGNSA. With V trimmed by 5 bases and J by 4 bases, 6 bases remained unmatched. This chain's CDR3 is CASSPDRGGYGYTF. CDR3 nucleotide sequence: TGTGCCAGCAGCCCAGACAGGGGAGGCTATGGCTACACCTTC. The variable domain in full, completed from reference TRBV7-2 and TRBJ1-2, reads GAGVSQSPSNKVTEKGKDVELRCDPISGHTALYWYRQSLGQGLEFLIYFQGNSAPDKSGLPSDRFSAERTGGSVSTLTIQRTQQEDSAVYLCASSPDRGGYGYTFGSGTRLTVV.

V is TRBV5-1 and J is TRBJ2-3; a possible D gene is TRBD1 (5 bases). This CDR3 has 16 residues. The germline CDR1 and CDR2 sequences are SGHRS and YFSETQ. The V end was cut by 4 bases, the J end by 1 base, with 16 bases between. The CDR3 sequence: CASSIRAHKGTDTQYF. The CDR3 coding sequence is TGCGCCAGCAGCATCAGGGCGCATAAGGGCACAGATACGCAGTATTTT.

The chain recombines TRBV29-1 with TRBJ1-1; D might be TRBD1 (5 bases). CDR1 and CDR2 from the germline V gene are SQVTM and ANQGSEA. Deletions cut 7 bases from V and 1 base from J, with 13 bases between. The CDR3 spans 13 residues. The CDR3 DNA sequence: TGCAGCGGAGTACAGGCTGCGAACACTGAAGCTTTCTTT. Translating gives CSGVQAANTEAFF.

By sample fraction, this clone is medium-sized. The V call is TRBV11-2, the J call TRBJ2-1, with 8 bases that match TRBD1. Germline lookup yields CDR1 SGHAT and CDR2 FQNNGV. This CDR3 is built from 13 residues. Trimming cost V 3 bases and J 9 bases; bases outside gene matches: 4. DNA of the CDR3: TGTGCCAGCAGCTTGGCAGGGGGCTTTGAGCAGTTCTTC. It yields the protein CASSLAGGFEQFF.

The gene calls are TRBV6-6 and TRBJ2-5; TRBD1 matches 7 bases. With V trimmed by 6 bases and J by 5 bases, 6 bases remained unmatched. The CDR3 consists of 13 residues. Germline CDR1 reads MNHNY; CDR2 reads SVGAGI (reference sequence). CDR3 in DNA: TGTGCCAGCAGCTGGGGACAGTTCGAGACCCAGTACTTC. Protein product: CASSWGQFETQYF.

This clone was detected only a few times. The V gene is TRBV20-1, the J gene TRBJ2-5; 9 bases fit TRBD1. In germline, CDR1 is DFQATT, CDR2 SNEGSKA (reference sequence). V was clipped by 3 bases and J by 5 bases; unmatched bases: 7. CDR3 length: 14 amino acids. The CDR3 is CSASGTGPWETQYF. CDR3 in DNA: TGCAGTGCTAGTGGGACAGGGCCTTGGGAGACCCAGTACTTC.

By sample share, this clone is medium-sized. V gene TRBV3-1 (or the pseudogene TRBV3-2) combines with J gene TRBJ2-2; TRBD2 might be the D (6 bases). CDR1 is LGHDT, CDR2 YNNKEL, per germline (reference sequence). The CDR3 has 15 amino acids. V was cut by 4 bases and J by 2 bases, with 11 bases left in between. CDR3 coding DNA: TGTGCCAGCAGCCCGAGCGGGCTAAACACCGGGGAGCTGTTTTTT. It codes for CASSPSGLNTGELFF.

This clone appeared a single time. The chain employs TRBV11-3 and TRBJ2-5; 13 positions match TRBD2. The length of the CDR3 is 16 residues. After removal of 1 base from V and 3 bases from J, the junction contained 2 bases not matched to a gene. Looked up from germline, CDR1 is SGHNT and CDR2 is YENEEA. The DNA of the CDR3 is TGTGCCAGCAGCTTAGGCACTAGCGGGGGGGAAGAGACCCAGTACTTC. Amino acid sequence: CASSLGTSGGEETQYF.

The V gene is TRBV11-2, the J gene TRBJ2-5; 11 bases are a match to TRBD2. CDR3 size: 17 residues. With 0 bases clipped from V and 1 base from J, the junction kept 4 bases outside the gene matches. Germline V gene lookup returns CDR1 SGHAT and CDR2 FQNNGV. This CDR3 is CASSLDISGGAQETQYF. In DNA form, the CDR3 reads TGTGCCAGCAGCTTAGATATTAGCGGGGGGGCCCAAGAGACCCAGTACTTC. Using reference TRBV11-2 and TRBJ2-5 for the parts outside the CDR3, the full variable domain is EAGVAQSPRYKIIEKRQSVAFWCNPISGHATLYWYQQILGQGPKLLIQFQNNGVVDDSQLPKDRFSAERLKGVDSTLKIQPAKLEDSAVYLCASSLDISGGAQETQYFGPGTRLLVL.